Listed below are T cell receptor beta chains from one sample, sequenced in a study of shared clonotypes between healthy human individuals. TCRdb's table, derived via immunoSEQ multiplex PCR, lists solely in-frame clones and lacks some. The sample records a few million clones, 95% being singletons. Sequences were obtained from naive CD4+ T cells sorted from blood. Source of these receptors: a man younger than 35 in good health. Each CDR3 is given with its conserved first and last residue. The D gene is left open where the match is weak. Clone size is stated in some rows and not others, as once, few, many or a class when expanded.

>TRBJ2-7|-|TRBD2|TRBV19
TGTGCCAGTAGTATCTCTTACAAGGGACTAGCGGTGTCCTACGAGCAGTACTTC
CASSISYKGLAVSYEQYF
>TRBJ2-3|-|TRBD2|TRBV4-2
TGTGCCAGCAGCCAAGAAGCGGGGGGCCCTTGGGAGTATTTT
CASSQEAGGPWEYF
>TRBJ2-3|-|-|TRBV7-3
TGTGCCAGCACCTTGTACGGGGGTAGCACAGATACGCAGTATTTT
CASTLYGGSTDTQYF
>TRBJ2-7|-|-|TRBV7-2
TGTGCCAGCAGCTTAGATAGGACTCCCATCTACGAGCAGTACTTC
CASSLDRTPIYEQYF
>TRBJ2-7|-|TRBD1|TRBV6-1
TGTGCCAGCAGTGCTCCGGGACAGGTGAAGAACGAGCAGTACTTC
CASSAPGQVKNEQYF
>TRBJ2-3|-|TRBD2|TRBV6-5
TGTGCCAGCAGTTACTCACCAGCGGGAGGCACAGATACGCAGTATTTT
CASSYSPAGGTDTQYF
>TRBJ2-7|once|TRBD1|TRBV28
TGTGCCAGCAGTACTCCGGGACAGGGGAACGAGCAGTACTTC
CASSTPGQGNEQYF
>TRBJ1-6|-|TRBD1|TRBV30
TGTGCCTGGAGTTTGGGACAGAAGAATTCACCCCTCCACTTT
CAWSLGQKNSPLHF
>TRBJ2-6|-|-|TRBV12-5
TGTGCTAGTGGTTTGGTACTGGTCAGGGGCGCTGCTGGGGCCAACGTCCTGACTTTC
CASGLVLVRGAAGANVLTF
>TRBJ1-2|few|-|TRBV7-9
TGTGCCAGCAGCTTAGACGTCCGCCGGGGGAGCTCCTTC
CASSLDVRRGSSF
>TRBJ2-6|-|-|TRBV2
TGTGCCAGCAGTCCCCCAGGGACCGGGGCCAACGTCCTGACTTTC
CASSPPGTGANVLTF
>TRBJ2-3|-|-|TRBV11-2
TGTGCCAGCAGCTTAGATCCGTCCGGGTCGGGATCCACAGATACGCAGTATTTT
CASSLDPSGSGSTDTQYF
>TRBJ2-7|-|TRBD2|TRBV6-6
TGTGCCAGCGGGAGCGGGGGGGGCCAGTACGAGCAGTACTTC
CASGSGGGQYEQYF
>TRBJ2-1|-|TRBD2|TRBV6-5
TGTGCCAGCAGTAGACCCGGACTAGCGGGAGGTGAGCAGTTCTTC
CASSRPGLAGGEQFF
>TRBJ2-3|-|-|TRBV19
TGTGCCAGTAGTCAGTCCCCTAGCACAGATACGCAGTATTTT
CASSQSPSTDTQYF
>TRBJ2-3|-|TRBD1|TRBV5-4
TGTGCCAGCAGCTTGGCCACGGACAGGGCTAGCACAGATACGCAGTATTTT
CASSLATDRASTDTQYF
>TRBJ1-4|-|-|TRBV30
TGTGCCTGGAATCAACAGAACTATGAAAAACTGTTTTTT
CAWNQQNYEKLFF
>TRBJ2-1|-|TRBD1|TRBV4-1
TGCGCCAGCAGCGGCGGACAGGGGGCCTACAATGAGCAGTTCTTC
CASSGGQGAYNEQFF
>TRBJ1-2|once|TRBD1|TRBV10-3
TGTGCCATCAGGGGGGACAGTGAGGGCTATGGCTACACCTTC
CAIRGDSEGYGYTF
>TRBJ2-7|-|TRBD2|TRBV5-1
TGCGCCAGCAGCAACGGACTAGCGGAGACCTACGAGCAGTACTTC
CASSNGLAETYEQYF
>TRBJ2-5|-|TRBD2|TRBV5-4
TGTGCCAGCAGCATTGGACTAGCGGGGGGACAAGAGACCCAGTACTTC
CASSIGLAGGQETQYF
>TRBJ2-7|-|-|TRBV11-2
TGTGCCAGCAGCTTAGGGGATTCTCGAATCGGCTCCTACGAGCAGTACTTC
CASSLGDSRIGSYEQYF
>TRBJ2-3|-|-|TRBV5-4
TGTGCCAGCAGTTCTATTGGGACAGATACGCAGTATTTT
CASSSIGTDTQYF
>TRBJ2-5|-|-|TRBV6-1
TGTGCCAGCAGCGCCGGGACCCTGACGAGGGAGACCCAGTACTTC
CASSAGTLTRETQYF
>TRBJ2-7|-|TRBD2|TRBV7-9
TGTGCCAGCAGCTTCGGACTAGCGGGGAACGAGCAGTACTTC
CASSFGLAGNEQYF
>TRBJ2-3|-|TRBD2|TRBV19
TGTGCCAGTAGTACCGGACTAGGAGGTGATACGCAGTATTTT
CASSTGLGGDTQYF
>TRBJ2-5|-|TRBD2|TRBV2
TGTGCCAGCAGTGAGGAGGGGACTAGCGGGAGTGGTGAGACCCAGTACTTC
CASSEEGTSGSGETQYF
>TRBJ1-1|-|-|TRBV7-6
TGTGCCAGCAGCACGGGGAGTTTCGCTGAAGCTTTCTTT
CASSTGSFAEAFF
>TRBJ1-4|-|-|TRBV5-6
TGTGCCAGCAGCTCAGGACCGTTTACCAGTGAAAAACTGTTTTTT
CASSSGPFTSEKLFF
>TRBJ1-2|few|-|TRBV28
TGTGCCAGCAGTTTGAGGGATGGCTACACCTTC
CASSLRDGYTF
>TRBJ1-2|-|-|TRBV28
TGTGCCAGCAGTTTGCGTAACTATGGCTACACCTTC
CASSLRNYGYTF
>TRBJ1-6|-|-|TRBV2
TGTGCCAGCAACGGGGGGCCTTCCTATAATTCACCCCTCCACTTT
CASNGGPSYNSPLHF
>TRBJ2-3|-|TRBD2|TRBV4-1
TGCGCCAGCAGCCAGGAGGGACTAGCGGATACGCAGTATTTT
CASSQEGLADTQYF
>TRBJ2-1|once|TRBD2|TRBV6-5
TGTGCCAGCAGCGATAGCGGGAGACGGGTCAATGAGCAGTTCTTC
CASSDSGRRVNEQFF
>TRBJ1-5|-|-|TRBV6-1
TGTGCCAGCAGTGAACTCCTTTCTCAGCCCCAGCATTTT
CASSELLSQPQHF
>TRBJ2-2|-|TRBD1|TRBV7-6
TGTGCCAGCAGCCCGCGGCCCGGGACAGGGTCGGCCCGGGAGCTGTTTTTT
CASSPRPGTGSARELFF
>TRBJ2-3|-|-|TRBV5-4
TGTGCCAGCAGCTTGGTACAGGGAGATACGCAGTATTTT
CASSLVQGDTQYF
>TRBJ1-2|-|-|TRBV6-5
TGTGCCAGCAGTAAAGGGGGTGTTTTGTACGGCTACACCTTC
CASSKGGVLYGYTF
>TRBJ1-1|-|-|TRBV6-5
TGTGCCAGCAGTTGGCAGGGCATGAACACTGAAGCTTTCTTT
CASSWQGMNTEAFF
>TRBJ1-1|-|-|TRBV6-1
TGTGCCAGCAGGGGGGAGTTTGGGGCTTTCTTT
CASRGEFGAFF
>TRBJ2-5|-|TRBD2|TRBV28
TGTGCCAGCAGCCGACTAGCGGGGTCCAGGGCCCAGTACTTC
CASSRLAGSRAQYF
>TRBJ2-1|-|TRBD2|TRBV4-2
TGTGCCAGCAGCCAAGGCGGGCTAGCGGGGGGCCGCAATGAGCAGTTCTTC
CASSQGGLAGGRNEQFF
>TRBJ1-2|once|-|TRBV6-5
TGTGCCATCAAGAGGCTCCAGGGGAATGGCTACACCTTC
CAIKRLQGNGYTF
>TRBJ2-2|-|-|TRBV7-8
TGTGCCAGCAGCTTTGGGGGACAATCTTGGCCCGGGGAGCTGTTTTTT
CASSFGGQSWPGELFF
>TRBJ2-1|-|TRBD1|TRBV6-1
TGTGCCAGCAGCCAGGACAGGGCGCGTGAGCAGTTCTTC
CASSQDRAREQFF
>TRBJ1-5|-|-|TRBV6-1
TGTGCCAGCAGTGAAGCGCCGAGAACTTATAGCAATCAGCCCCAGCATTTT
CASSEAPRTYSNQPQHF
>TRBJ2-2|-|-|TRBV5-1
TGCGCCAGCAGCTTGGACAGGGGGACTACCAGGGAGCTGTTTTTT
CASSLDRGTTRELFF
>TRBJ2-7|-|-|TRBV2
TGTGCCAGCAGTGAACAGGGGAGCTCCTACGAGCAGTACTTC
CASSEQGSSYEQYF
>TRBJ2-1|-|TRBD2|TRBV9
TGTGCCAGCAGCGTAGGGGGGACTAGCGGGAGGGACAATGAGCAGTTCTTC
CASSVGGTSGRDNEQFF
>TRBJ1-2|-|-|TRBV28
TGTGCCAGCACCCTGACAACTAACTATGGCTACACCTTC
CASTLTTNYGYTF
>TRBJ1-5|-|TRBD1|TRBV28
TGTGCCAGCAGTGGCGGGACAGATAGCAATCAGCCCCAGCATTTT
CASSGGTDSNQPQHF
>TRBJ2-5|once|-|TRBV11-2
TGTGCCAGCAGCCAGTGGAGTGGCCGGGAGACCCAGTACTTC
CASSQWSGRETQYF
>TRBJ1-1|-|TRBD1|TRBV29-1
TGCAGCGTCGCCAACCAGGGGGCAGGGACTGAAGCTTTCTTT
CSVANQGAGTEAFF
>TRBJ2-7|-|TRBD1|TRBV6-6
TGTGCCAGCAGTTCCTTCCGGGACAGCGTCTACGAGCAGTACTTC
CASSSFRDSVYEQYF
>TRBJ1-3|once|-|TRBV7-2
TGTGCCAGCAGCCACAGGGACGTCCGATCCTCTGGAAACACCATATATTTT
CASSHRDVRSSGNTIYF
>TRBJ2-7|-|TRBD1|TRBV6-1
TGTGCCAGCGGACAGGGCTACGAGCAGTACTTC
CASGQGYEQYF
>TRBJ2-1|-|-|TRBV2
TGTGCCAGCCATTTTATCGGCAATGAGCAGTTCTTC
CASHFIGNEQFF